This TCR beta chain was identified during a study of CD4 T cells in relation to SARS-CoV-2 and coronaviruses (dated by TCRdb to 2020 to 2023). Regarding the complete study: In the ViraFEST assay, PBMCs were grown with antigen for approximately ten days, and TCR beta CDR3s were then sequenced to identify antigen-specific clonal expansions. Among the roughly twelve convalescent patients, 8 males and 4 females were included, and two of the subjects were Hispanic. The study assessed, at the TCR clonotype level, memory CD4+ T cell crossreactivity between SARS-CoV-2 and common cold coronavirus spike proteins. The full convalescent cohort of more than ten patients had a median age of about 40 years, ranging from roughly 21 to 72 years. The Adaptive Biotechnologies TCR-sequencing kit was used to sequence samples from three pre-COVID donors and the naive versus memory experiments, while other data came from Illumina-based sequencing. Using patient-derived lymphoblastoid cell lines, the shared crossreactive spike epitopes were mapped to their HLA restriction. A different, Illumina-based TCR-beta assay was used to sequence expansion assays from other donors in the study. The paper's findings and limits, for the study overall: Naive versus memory sequencing indicated that memory recall responses, rather than primary responses primed during culture, are detected by the assay. Memory CD4+ clonotypes crossrecognizing SARS-CoV-2 and at least one common cold coronavirus spike were found in around 59% of donors. Because the crossreactivity analysis focused on spike protein, crossreactivity against other viral proteins was not assessed. Because no donor provided both pre-pandemic and post-infection samples, tracing the source of pre-existing responses was limited. Crossreactive clones showed significantly weaker SARS-CoV-2-driven expansion than monoreactive clones, consistent with antigenic imprinting. The study was limited by small numbers of patients and tested TCRs.

There are 15 amino acids in the CDR3, from cysteine to phenylalanine inclusive. CDR3 DNA is the only sequence kept; it has 45 bases, read in frame from the first base. Trimming at the junction amounts to 4 bases on V and 1 base on J, and the germline ends lie 14 bases apart. The germline V gene supplies CDR1 SGDLS and CDR2 YYNGEE. Naive and memory CD4+ T cells were separated from cryopreserved PBMCs by CD4 enrichment followed by EasySep naive CD4+ T cell enrichment. Sorted naive or memory CD4+ T cells (roughly 9.7 x 10^4) were grown at a 1:1 ratio with T cell-depleted PBMCs and CEF peptides for 9 to 11 days. Each peptide culture condition was generally run in triplicate replicate wells. Ficoll-Paque PLUS gradient centrifugation was used to isolate PBMCs from leukapheresis product or whole blood. PBMCs were either cryopreserved at -140°C or used fresh in the expansion assay. The QIAamp Micro DNA Kit was used to extract genomic DNA from the CD4+ T cells.

DNA from CEF-cultured naive and memory CD4+ T cells underwent immunoSEQ TCR-beta sequencing at survey level. The source study handled its data this way. During preprocessing, nonproductive sequences were discarded, as were any CDR3s that did not begin with C, did not end with F or W, or were shorter than 7 amino acids. The MANAFEST web app identified antigen-specific clonotypes based on expansion compared with the reference and other culture wells. A clone counted as positive if significantly expanded in 2 of 3 replicate wells versus the reference culture at FDR below 0.05. Positive clones also required significant expansion versus all other tandem wells and an odds ratio above 5. Cultured and uncultured naive and memory CD4+ repertoires were searched for CDR3s previously identified as spike- and CEF-reactive. Pairwise Levenshtein distance, computed with the stringdist R package after three terminal residues were trimmed from each end, was used as the measure of CDR3 homology. TCRdb stores this immuneACCESS table with in-frame sequences only. Part of the clones is absent; in the studies checked, under half of the shortfall reflects unresolved V genes, and no reason is known for the rest. From that table come the V and J calls and clone size; the DNA was used to work out D and trimming. In this sample the table shows fewer than 35,000 clones, over 60% of which occur a single time. Jointly, the top ten make up nearly 3.5% of the sample.

A single count supports this clone. Its antigen is still unknown. No per-base quality is available; no much larger clone lies one base away. The sequence came from an adult with COVID-19. Here the chain combines TRBV9 and TRBJ1-1, with a tentative D gene TRBD1 over 5 matching bases. The sample comprised memory CD4+ T cells from PBMCs, cultured in vitro. What this sample's cell subset or site label stands for: memory (non-naive) CD4+ T cells. CDR3 loop: CASSPLGTPNTEAFF. The sequenced DNA: TGTGCCAGCAGCCCTCTCGGGACGCCGAACACTGAAGCTTTCTTT. Full variable domain (CDR3 extended with the reference TRBV9 and TRBJ1-1 proteins): DSGVTQTPKHLITATGQRVTLRCSPRSGDLSVYWYQQSLDQGLQFLIQYYNGEERAKGNILERFSAQQFPDLHSELNLSSLELGDSALYFCASSPLGTPNTEAFFGQGTRLTVV.